The following is a T cell receptor (beta chain) sequence with its context. The sample holds a few counts of this clone. Its antigen is unknown. No base-level quality is on record; no much larger clone is a single base apart. This sample is drawn from a study of cytomegalovirus exposure and HLA in healthy donors (dated by TCRdb to between 2016 and 2019). Broadly, across the study: An earlier analysis of approximately 640 of the donors reported about 290 Gb of sequence data and approximately 110 million unique TCR beta sequences from 150 million to 200 million T cells. An early release covering some 640 HLA-typed donors comprised 300 to 350 gigabases of sequencing data and 85 million to 100 million unique TCR sequences. Of the 350 to 450 genotyped donors, 75% to 85% were placed in the genetic ancestry cluster associated with self-reported Caucasian donors. The study aimed to test whether cataloging public T cell receptors could reveal signatures of past pathogen exposure. The study profiled the T cell repertoires of hundreds of subjects by immunosequencing and related them to cytomegalovirus serostatus. Along with the roughly 670-subject first cohort, a separate validation cohort of some 130 different subjects was used. The study combined high-throughput TCR immunosequencing, statistical association of individual TCRs with disease status, and machine learning to predict cytomegalovirus infection status. To study patterns of TCR occurrence, a later analysis re-analyzed previously published TCR beta repertoires from several hundred donors and added high-resolution HLA genotyping. Rather than drawing on any new phenotypic data, the later analysis identified candidate immune exposures from TCR beta sequences and the way those sequences occurred across donors. In an earlier analysis of more than 550 of the donors, high-throughput TCR beta sequencing was used to judge whether each TCR beta V gene segment behaved as functional or pseudogenic. Alongside the repertoire data, information on donor age, sex, ethnicity and CMV serostatus was compiled. Genome-wide SNP genotypes for about 55% of the 666 donors were used in a later genetic analysis, which treated that subset as a discovery cohort. Every discovery cohort repertoire had been produced on one sequencing platform. HLA typing covered class I and class II loci at four-digit resolution. Typing coverage varied by locus: 629-630 donors for A, B, C, DRB1 and DQB1; approximately 520 for DQA1; about 590 for DPA1; 400 to 480 for DPB1. Roughly 5 DR-DQ haplotypes were treated as single units for association and clustering because of strong linkage in the cohort. Across 398 genotyped donors of the cohort, an average of roughly 200,000 unique TCR beta nucleotide sequences per donor were sequenced, and roughly 20% of those sequences were non-productive. What the authors observed across the whole study: In a later analysis, several top co-occurrence clusters were reported to appear linked to parvovirus B19, influenza, CMV and Epstein-Barr virus. In both the original and validation cohorts, the classifier was reported to diagnose cytomegalovirus status with high specificity and sensitivity. Sequencing depth was assumed to be roughly uniform across donors in the presence/absence analyses, though that assumption may not hold. The study gave a list of some 150 TCR beta chains associated with cytomegalovirus. A further reported finding was that TCR beta sequences accurately predicted the HLA-A and HLA-B alleles for most subjects in the first cohort. In an earlier analysis of some 550 of the donors, most TCR beta V segments were observed in productive rearrangements about 87% or about 30% of the time, broadly matching IMGT annotations. Linkage disequilibrium might explain the correlated functional status among segregating V segments, but an unknown experimental factor could not be excluded. Across donors, most TCR sequences were observed very rarely, whereas some public TCRs were present in many individuals. For the cohort, immune exposure information was limited to CMV serostatus. Most CMV-associated TCR beta chains appeared to be HLA-restricted in a later analysis, and the HLA associations seemed to be driven largely by CMV exposure. A later genetic analysis reported fewer N-insertions in productive TCRs among donors in an Asian-associated ancestry cluster than the roughly 620-donor mean. Because counts were too low, around 18 rarely observed V segments, including chromosome 9 orphons, were left out of the earlier analysis of 587 of the donors. At a false discovery rate of 0.05, a later analysis linked 15,000 to 20,000 TCR beta sequences to specific HLA alleles. The authors suggested that the approach could potentially be generalized to other disease states and immunological phenotypes. A later analysis found that HLA-associated TCR beta chains were more clonally expanded and had lower generation probabilities than equally common non-associated chains. A later analysis found that TCR association rates varied across HLA loci, with DRB1 alleles showing the most associated TCRs and HLA-C alleles the fewest. Because HLA typing was missing for some donors at each locus, association tests included only the typed subset. When HLA alleles, especially DR and DQ, strongly co-occurred, TCR associations were difficult to assign to individual alleles. Three of the identified cytomegalovirus-associated TCR beta chains were confirmed in vitro to be specific for cytomegalovirus antigens. This cohort had only TCR beta chains sequenced, and the lack of alpha or paired-chain data limited which features could be detected. A group of highly shared sequence variants was considered likely to be a technical artifact of the sequencing pipeline. V-gene and J-gene trimming of TCR beta chains was associated with a missense DCLRE1C variant in a later genetic analysis, and the association was replicated in an independent cohort.

In total, roughly 710 healthy bone marrow donors made up the cohort. All cohort members were sampled while nominally healthy, although unrecorded immune exposures were likely present. The donor was CMV seropositive and was included in the group of 250 to 300 seropositive cohort members. Every donor gave a peripheral blood sample, and the peripheral blood mononuclear cells from that sample were used for TCR beta sequencing. Genomic DNA extraction from the blood cell samples was performed with the Qiagen DNeasy Blood Extraction Kit. The library was prepared using the immunoSEQ multiplex PCR assay. For the multiplex PCR, a mixture combining 60 forward primers for TCR Vbeta segments and 13 reverse primers for TCR Jbeta segments was used. The CDR3 region of rearranged TCR beta genes was amplified from genomic DNA by a multiplex PCR assay. The amplified TCR beta libraries were sequenced on the Illumina HiSeq System as 87-base-pair reads. On the authors' methods: A later analysis counted tens of millions of unique TCR beta chains across the 670 or so repertoires, and around 9.9 million of these chains were shared by at least two donors. A nearest-neighbor algorithm error-corrected the raw reads and collapsed the reads into unique sequences, merging closely related sequences to remove PCR and sequencing errors. To assign V, D and J gene segments, CDR3 sequences were aligned to IMGT reference sequences. For a sequence to be retained, a match of at least six nucleotides to both a V gene segment and a J gene segment was required. Rearrangements were classified as productive when the CDR3 lacked stop codons and remained in frame with V and J, and all other rearrangements were classified as non-productive. CDR3 was defined according to IMGT convention as the region running from the second conserved V-encoded cysteine to the conserved J-encoded phenylalanine. Sequences without an unambiguous match to a single V gene segment were excluded from the earlier analysis of about 600 of the donors. An earlier analysis of almost 600 of the donors classified V segments as functional when productive rearrangements were above 56.7% and as segregating when the standard deviation between donors was above 5%. A statistical classification framework was built to diagnose cytomegalovirus status from the catalog of TCR beta chain sequences. In a later analysis, TCR nucleotide sequences were compared against IMGT/GENE-DB human TR gene sequences so that V and J genes could be assigned. In a later analysis, CDR3 sequences and most-parsimonious VDJ recombination scenarios were assigned using the TCRdist pipeline. In a later analysis, each TCR beta chain was defined by its CDR3 amino acid sequence together with its V-gene family, and reads without a unique V-gene family were excluded. In a later analysis, approximately 640 highly shared, low-generation-probability nucleotide sequences were removed to address suspected cross-contamination and a sequencing artifact. In a later analysis, a clonal expansion index was calculated for each public chain from normalized within-repertoire ranks of inferred template counts. In a later analysis, generation probabilities were computed with a VDJ recombination model fitted to out-of-frame rearrangements, and the resulting probabilities were checked against IGoR. A later analysis scored TCR-TCR, TCR-HLA and TCR-CMV co-occurrence with hypergeometric tests, applying a repertoire-size bias correction to TCR pairs. In a later analysis, false discovery rates were estimated by permuting HLA or CMV assignments 20 times. In a later analysis, co-occurring TCRs were grouped using DBSCAN, with TCRdist sequence similarity added in when clustering inside HLA-allele-positive subsets. Repertoires with fewer than 30,000 or more than 120,000 public chains, plus five repertoires with anomalous nucleotide sharing, were excluded from co-occurrence clustering. The source is immuneACCESS, and TCRdb retained only in-frame sequences with V and J called. Part of the clones is not carried over; for the studies checked, unresolved V genes explain less than half of this, and the remainder is unexplained. V, J and clone size were drawn from that table, and D and trimming were deduced from the DNA. The sample yields around 120,000 clones; approximately 72% were counted once. Jointly, the top ten make up just under 8.5% of the sample.

Sequenced: PBMCs. The receptor was derived from a woman in her 40s in good health and CMV-seropositive.

CDR3 loop: CASSPVFSTEAFF. DNA sequence: TGTGCCAGCAGCCCGGTATTTAGCACTGAAGCTTTCTTT. The V gene is TRBV7-2 and the J gene is TRBJ1-1; no D segment can be confidently identified. V gives up 5 bases and J gives up 4 bases, and the segment between their germline ends measures 11 bases. There are 13 amino acids in the CDR3, from cysteine to phenylalanine inclusive. Left in the record is the CDR3 DNA by itself, 39 bases read in frame from the first base. CDR1 and CDR2, per the germline V gene, are SGHTA and FQGNSA.